Listed below are T cell receptor beta chains from one sample, sequenced in a study of blood T cells in healthy people across ages. TCRdb analysed the 5' RACE reads with MiXCR anew, one entry per CDR3 protein. The table includes 1.5 million to 2 million distinct CDR3 sequences, 39% detected once. Sequencing was performed on blood. Every receptor here comes from a human donor in good health. CDR3s include the opening cysteine and the closing phenylalanine or tryptophan. Each record gives: clone size, V gene, J gene, D gene, CDR3 protein, CDR3 DNA. The D gene is left open where the match is weak. Clone sizes are given selectively: once, few, many, or a class where the clone is expanded.

abundance: NA; v_gene: TRBV11-3; j_gene: TRBJ2-5; d_gene: NA; CDR3aa: CASSWELGVFPETQYF; CDR3nt: TGTGCCAGCAGCTGGGAGTTAGGGGTATTTCCTGAGACCCAGTACTTC
abundance: few; v_gene: TRBV10-3; j_gene: TRBJ2-3; d_gene: NA; CDR3aa: CAVTPHGQADTQYF; CDR3nt: TGTGCCGTCACTCCGCACGGGCAGGCAGATACGCAGTATTTT
abundance: NA; v_gene: TRBV7-3; j_gene: TRBJ2-2; d_gene: NA; CDR3aa: CASSLPGGRNTGELFF; CDR3nt: TGTGCCAGCAGCTTACCGGGGGGCAGAAACACCGGGGAGCTGTTTTTT
abundance: NA; v_gene: TRBV7-9; j_gene: TRBJ2-1; d_gene: TRBD1; CDR3aa: CASSLDGPRGNYNEQFF; CDR3nt: TGTGCCAGCAGCTTAGACGGGCCCAGGGGGAACTATAATGAGCAGTTCTTC
abundance: NA; v_gene: TRBV7-9; j_gene: TRBJ1-4; d_gene: NA; CDR3aa: CASSHYTRANEKLFF; CDR3nt: TGCGCCAGCAGCCATTACACGAGAGCTAATGAAAAACTGTTTTTT
abundance: few; v_gene: TRBV6-6; j_gene: TRBJ2-1; d_gene: TRBD1; CDR3aa: CASSYSAGGPYNEQFF; CDR3nt: TGTGCCAGCAGTTACTCAGCAGGGGGCCCCTACAATGAGCAGTTCTTC
abundance: many; v_gene: TRBV12-3/TRBV12-4; j_gene: TRBJ2-7; d_gene: TRBD2; CDR3aa: CASSPGTIYEQYF; CDR3nt: TGTGCCAGCAGTCCCGGGACTATCTACGAGCAGTACTTC
abundance: NA; v_gene: TRBV6-5; j_gene: TRBJ1-2; d_gene: NA; CDR3aa: CASSYSIGGGGYTF; CDR3nt: TGTGCCAGCAGTTACTCTATTGGCGGAGGGGGCTACACCTTC
abundance: few; v_gene: TRBV4-1; j_gene: TRBJ1-5; d_gene: NA; CDR3aa: CASSRVIGQPQHF; CDR3nt: TGCGCCAGCAGCCGGGTTATAGGGCAGCCCCAGCATTTT
abundance: NA; v_gene: TRBV6-2/TRBV6-3; j_gene: TRBJ2-1; d_gene: NA; CDR3aa: CASSYTLNRVSSYNEQFF; CDR3nt: TGTGCCAGCAGTTACACATTGAACAGGGTTAGCTCCTACAATGAGCAGTTCTTC
abundance: NA; v_gene: TRBV7-6; j_gene: TRBJ1-5; d_gene: NA; CDR3aa: CASSLDPGGNQPQHF; CDR3nt: TGTGCCAGCAGCTTGGACCCGGGGGGCAATCAGCCCCAGCATTTT
abundance: few; v_gene: TRBV6-6; j_gene: TRBJ1-5; d_gene: NA; CDR3aa: CASSYLDRSQPQHF; CDR3nt: TGTGCCAGCAGTTACCTGGACAGATCTCAGCCCCAGCATTTT
abundance: NA; v_gene: TRBV6-2/TRBV6-3; j_gene: TRBJ1-5; d_gene: NA; CDR3aa: CASSDRYSNQPQHF; CDR3nt: TGTGCCAGCAGCGACAGATATAGCAATCAGCCCCAGCATTTT
abundance: NA; v_gene: TRBV4-3; j_gene: TRBJ2-2; d_gene: TRBD2; CDR3aa: CASSQDSGGKPIGELFF; CDR3nt: TGCGCCAGCAGCCAAGACTCGGGGGGAAAGCCGATCGGGGAGCTGTTTTTT
abundance: NA; v_gene: TRBV21-1; j_gene: TRBJ1-2; d_gene: NA; CDR3aa: CASSNDRDNYGYTF; CDR3nt: TGTGCCAGCAGCAATGACAGGGATAACTATGGCTACACCTTC
abundance: many; v_gene: TRBV2; j_gene: TRBJ2-7; d_gene: TRBD1; CDR3aa: CASTGGSYEQYF; CDR3nt: TGTGCCAGCACAGGGGGTTCCTACGAGCAGTACTTC
abundance: NA; v_gene: TRBV13; j_gene: TRBJ2-3; d_gene: NA; CDR3aa: CASSPLPVTDTQYF; CDR3nt: TGTGCCAGCAGCCCTCTACCCGTCACAGATACGCAGTATTTT
abundance: NA; v_gene: TRBV6-2/TRBV6-3; j_gene: TRBJ1-1; d_gene: NA; CDR3aa: CASSPRDSEAFF; CDR3nt: TGTGCCAGCAGTCCCCGAGACAGTGAAGCTTTCTTT
abundance: few; v_gene: TRBV20-1; j_gene: TRBJ2-1; d_gene: NA; CDR3aa: CSATTGVGDNEQFF; CDR3nt: TGCAGTGCTACCACGGGGGTTGGGGACAATGAGCAGTTCTTC
abundance: NA; v_gene: TRBV5-1; j_gene: TRBJ2-1; d_gene: NA; CDR3aa: CAGSSWGQGGSNEQFF; CDR3nt: TGCGCCGGCAGCTCCTGGGGCCAGGGTGGATCTAATGAGCAGTTCTTC
abundance: few; v_gene: TRBV6-5; j_gene: TRBJ2-4; d_gene: TRBD1; CDR3aa: CASSYSIQDRGRQYF; CDR3nt: TGTGCCAGCAGTTACTCGATTCAGGACAGGGGGCGGCAGTACTTC
abundance: NA; v_gene: TRBV9; j_gene: TRBJ2-1; d_gene: TRBD2; CDR3aa: CASSVARTSGGYNEQFF; CDR3nt: TGTGCCAGCAGCGTCGCCCGGACTAGCGGGGGGTACAATGAGCAGTTCTTC
abundance: NA; v_gene: TRBV20-1; j_gene: TRBJ2-3; d_gene: TRBD2; CDR3aa: CSAGGLAGGSYSTDTQYF; CDR3nt: TGCAGTGCTGGGGGACTAGCGGGGGGGTCCTATAGCACAGATACGCAGTATTTT
abundance: NA; v_gene: TRBV29-1; j_gene: TRBJ2-2; d_gene: NA; CDR3aa: CAIRGAPDGELFF; CDR3nt: TGCGCGATCCGCGGGGCGCCGGACGGGGAGCTGTTTTTT
abundance: NA; v_gene: TRBV4-3; j_gene: TRBJ2-3; d_gene: TRBD2; CDR3aa: CASSQRPGLAGEDTQYF; CDR3nt: TGCGCCAGCAGCCAGCGCCCGGGACTAGCGGGGGAAGATACGCAGTATTTT
abundance: NA; v_gene: TRBV20-1; j_gene: TRBJ1-5; d_gene: NA; CDR3aa: CSARVSSAQHF; CDR3nt: TGCAGTGCTAGAGTGTCCTCGGCCCAGCATTTT
abundance: NA; v_gene: TRBV4-3; j_gene: TRBJ2-5; d_gene: TRBD2; CDR3aa: CASSQEGTSVQETQYF; CDR3nt: TGCGCCAGCAGCCAAGAGGGAACTAGCGTCCAAGAGACCCAGTACTTC
abundance: NA; v_gene: TRBV4-3; j_gene: TRBJ1-1; d_gene: TRBD1; CDR3aa: CASSQTQGAEAFF; CDR3nt: TGCGCCAGCAGCCAAACACAGGGGGCTGAGGCTTTCTTT
abundance: NA; v_gene: TRBV6-5; j_gene: TRBJ1-5; d_gene: NA; CDR3aa: CASSSGFQPQHF; CDR3nt: TGTGCCAGCAGTTCAGGGTTTCAGCCCCAGCATTTT
abundance: NA; v_gene: TRBV4-3; j_gene: TRBJ1-2; d_gene: NA; CDR3aa: CASSQDFMGGAGYTF; CDR3nt: TGCGCCAGCAGCCAAGATTTCATGGGGGGAGCGGGCTACACCTTC
abundance: NA; v_gene: TRBV3-1; j_gene: TRBJ2-1; d_gene: TRBD2; CDR3aa: CASSQDKLAGGRRQFF; CDR3nt: TGTGCCAGCAGCCAAGATAAACTAGCGGGGGGTCGACGACAGTTCTTC
abundance: NA; v_gene: TRBV20-1; j_gene: TRBJ1-5; d_gene: NA; CDR3aa: CSARVSQSNQPQHF; CDR3nt: TGCAGTGCTAGAGTATCGCAAAGTAATCAGCCCCAGCATTTT
abundance: once; v_gene: TRBV2; j_gene: TRBJ1-2; d_gene: TRBD1; CDR3aa: CASSSPGQGWYGYTF; CDR3nt: TGTGCCAGCAGTTCCCCGGGACAGGGTTGGTATGGCTACACCTTC
abundance: NA; v_gene: TRBV6-4; j_gene: TRBJ2-6; d_gene: NA; CDR3aa: CASSQDGGGANVLTF; CDR3nt: TGTGCCAGCAGTCAAGACGGCGGCGGGGCCAACGTCCTGACTTTC